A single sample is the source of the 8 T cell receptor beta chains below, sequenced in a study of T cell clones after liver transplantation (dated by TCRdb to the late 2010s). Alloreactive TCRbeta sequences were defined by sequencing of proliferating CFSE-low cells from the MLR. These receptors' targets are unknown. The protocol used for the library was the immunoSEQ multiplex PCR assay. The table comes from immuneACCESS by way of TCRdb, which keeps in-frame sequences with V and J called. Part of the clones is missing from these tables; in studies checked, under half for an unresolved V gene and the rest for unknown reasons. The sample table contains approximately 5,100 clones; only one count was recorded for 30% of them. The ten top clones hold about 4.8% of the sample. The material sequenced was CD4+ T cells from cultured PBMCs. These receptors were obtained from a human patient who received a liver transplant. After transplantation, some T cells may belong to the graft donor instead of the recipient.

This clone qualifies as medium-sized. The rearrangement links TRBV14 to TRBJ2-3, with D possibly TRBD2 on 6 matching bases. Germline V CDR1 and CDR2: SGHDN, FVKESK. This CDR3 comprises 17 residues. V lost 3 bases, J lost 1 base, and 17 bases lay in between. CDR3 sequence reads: CASSHDRLGEGTDTQYF. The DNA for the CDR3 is TGTGCCAGCAGCCACGACCGACTAGGGGAAGGCACAGATACGCAGTATTTT.

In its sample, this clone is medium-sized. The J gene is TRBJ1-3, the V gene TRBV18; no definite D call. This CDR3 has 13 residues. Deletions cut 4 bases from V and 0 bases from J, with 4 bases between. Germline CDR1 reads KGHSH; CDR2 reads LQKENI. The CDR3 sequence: CASSRSSGNTIYF. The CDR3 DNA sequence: TGTGCCAGCTCACGCAGCTCTGGAAACACCATATATTTT.

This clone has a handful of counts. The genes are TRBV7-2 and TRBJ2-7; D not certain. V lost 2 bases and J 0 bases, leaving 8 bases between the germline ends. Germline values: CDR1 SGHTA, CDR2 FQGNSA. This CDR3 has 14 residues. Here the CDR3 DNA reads TGTGCCAGCAGCTTAAGTCGAAACTCCTACGAGCAGTACTTC. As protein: CASSLSRNSYEQYF. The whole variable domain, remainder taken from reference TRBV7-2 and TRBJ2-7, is GAGVSQSPSNKVTEKGKDVELRCDPISGHTALYWYRQSLGQGLEFLIYFQGNSAPDKSGLPSDRFSAERTGGSVSTLTIQRTQQEDSAVYLCASSLSRNSYEQYFGPGTRLTVT.

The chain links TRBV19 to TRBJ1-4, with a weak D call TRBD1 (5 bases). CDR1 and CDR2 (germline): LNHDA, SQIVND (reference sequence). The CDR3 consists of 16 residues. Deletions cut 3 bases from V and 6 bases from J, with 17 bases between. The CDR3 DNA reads TGTGCCAGTAGTATCGACCGGGACTCCGAGGATGAAAAACTGTTTTTT. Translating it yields CASSIDRDSEDEKLFF.

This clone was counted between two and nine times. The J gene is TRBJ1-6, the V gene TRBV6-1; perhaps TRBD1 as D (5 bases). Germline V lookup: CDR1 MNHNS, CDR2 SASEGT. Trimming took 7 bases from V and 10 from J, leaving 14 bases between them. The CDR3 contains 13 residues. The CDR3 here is CASTRQIGSPLHF. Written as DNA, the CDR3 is TGTGCCAGCACCAGACAGATTGGGTCACCCCTCCACTTT.

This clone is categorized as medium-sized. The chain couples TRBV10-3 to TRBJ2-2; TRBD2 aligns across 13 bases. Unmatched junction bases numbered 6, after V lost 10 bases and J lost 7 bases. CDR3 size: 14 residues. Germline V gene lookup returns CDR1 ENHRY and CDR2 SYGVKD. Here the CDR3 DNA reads TGTGCCAGCCGGACTAGCGGGAGCGACGGGGAGCTGTTTTTT. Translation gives CASRTSGSDGELFF.

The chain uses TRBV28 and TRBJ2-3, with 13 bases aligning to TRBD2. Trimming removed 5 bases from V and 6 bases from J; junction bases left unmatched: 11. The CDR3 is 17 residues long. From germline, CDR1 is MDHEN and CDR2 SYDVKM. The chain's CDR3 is CASSLYTSGRARDTQYF. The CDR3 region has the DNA TGTGCCAGCAGTCTCTACACTAGCGGGAGGGCCCGGGATACGCAGTATTTT.

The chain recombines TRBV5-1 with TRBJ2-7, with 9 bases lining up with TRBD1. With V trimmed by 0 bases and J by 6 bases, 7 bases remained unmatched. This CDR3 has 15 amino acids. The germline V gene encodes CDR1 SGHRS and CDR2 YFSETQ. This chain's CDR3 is CASSLAGTGSAEQYF. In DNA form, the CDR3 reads TGCGCCAGCAGCTTGGCAGGGACAGGGTCGGCCGAGCAGTACTTC. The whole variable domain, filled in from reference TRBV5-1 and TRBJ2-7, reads KAGVTQTPRYLIKTRGQQVTLSCSPISGHRSVSWYQQTPGQGLQFLFEYFSETQRNKGNFPGRFSGRQFSNSRSEMNVSTLELGDSALYLCASSLAGTGSAEQYFGPGTRLTVT.